These T cell receptor beta chains were read from a single sample in a study of low-dose radiotherapy and immunotherapy resistance in tumors. MiXCR, applied by TCRdb to the reads, yields one record per CDR3 protein. This sample has tens of thousands of distinct CDR3 sequences, with roughly 9% found just once. Sequences were derived from PBMCs, sampled before treatment. These receptors came from a male donor with prostate cancer. Both conserved end residues are part of each CDR3. D genes are given only for firm matches. The size entry is marked missing in some rows and otherwise reads once, few, many or a size class.

size	D	V	J	DNA	CDR3
many	-	TRBV6-6	TRBJ1-5	TGTGCCAGCGGAGGTGGGAGCAATCAGCCCCAGCATTTT	CASGGGSNQPQHF
many	TRBD2	TRBV5-1	TRBJ2-7	TGCGCCAGCAGCTTGGAACCGGGACTAACGACCTACGAGCAGTACTTC	CASSLEPGLTTYEQYF
many	TRBD2	TRBV5-1	TRBJ2-7	TGCGCCAGCAGCTTGTCCCTAGCGGTAAAGGAGCAGTACTTC	CASSLSLAVKEQYF
many	-	TRBV20-1	TRBJ1-4	TGCAGTGCTAGAAGGACAGTCTCCACTAATGAAAAACTGTTTTTT	CSARRTVSTNEKLFF
few	-	TRBV9	TRBJ2-3	TGTGCCAGCAGCCCTGACACTACAGATACGCAGTATTTT	CASSPDTTDTQYF
many	-	TRBV3-1	TRBJ2-3	TGTGCCAGCAGCCAGGGTCGGAGATCCGGGGATACGCAGTATTTT	CASSQGRRSGDTQYF
many	TRBD2	TRBV9	TRBJ2-7	TGTGCCAGCAGCCCCGCAGCGGGAGGCGCCTCCTACGAGCAGTACTTC	CASSPAAGGASYEQYF
many	TRBD2	TRBV5-5	TRBJ2-7	TGTGCCAGCAGCTTGGCCGATAGCGGGAGCTCCTACGAGCAGTACTTC	CASSLADSGSSYEQYF
many	-	TRBV28	TRBJ2-7	TGTGCCAGCAGTTTGGCCCGAGGGCAGGGCGGCCACGAGCAGTACTTC	CASSLARGQGGHEQYF
many	-	TRBV20-1	TRBJ2-2	TGCAGTGCTAGAGAAGGGACTTCGGGCACCGGGGAGCTGTTTTTT	CSAREGTSGTGELFF
many	-	TRBV6-2/TRBV6-3	TRBJ2-7	TGTGCCAGCAGTCAAGTCCTCGGGAAGCAGTACTTC	CASSQVLGKQYF
many	TRBD1	TRBV27	TRBJ2-1	TGTGCCAGCAGGGAAGGGGGCGGTGAGCAGTTCTTC	CASREGGGEQFF
many	TRBD1	TRBV9	TRBJ2-2	TGTGCCAGCAGCCCTCGGACAGGGGGATCCACCGGGGAGCTGTTTTTT	CASSPRTGGSTGELFF
many	-	TRBV28	TRBJ1-1	TGTGCCAGTGTGAGAGACATGAACACTGAAGCTTTCTTT	CASVRDMNTEAFF
many	-	TRBV29-1	TRBJ2-1	TGCAGCGTTGGGGACCCTCCCCAGCAGTTCTTC	CSVGDPPQQFF
many	-	TRBV25-1	TRBJ1-1	TGTGCCAGCATGCAGGTCGGTGAAGCTTTCTTT	CASMQVGEAFF
many	TRBD1	TRBV5-1	TRBJ1-1	TGCGCCAGCGGACCCACACAGGGGGCCGGCACTGAAGCTTTCTTT	CASGPTQGAGTEAFF
many	-	TRBV6-1	TRBJ1-5	TGTGCCAGCAGTTACTCCCCCTATCAGCCCCAGCATTTT	CASSYSPYQPQHF
many	TRBD1	TRBV4-1	TRBJ2-5	TGCGCCAGCAGCGAATCAGGGGGTCAGGAGACCCAGTACTTC	CASSESGGQETQYF
many	TRBD1	TRBV15	TRBJ1-1	TGTGCCACCAGCAGCGACAGGGTTGTCACTGAAGCTTTCTTT	CATSSDRVVTEAFF
many	TRBD1	TRBV10-3	TRBJ2-2	TGTGCCATCAGTCCACAGGGGGGCACCGGGGAGCTGTTTTTT	CAISPQGGTGELFF
many	-	TRBV21-1	TRBJ1-5	TGTGCCAGCAGCAAAATAAAGCCTGAGGGATGCGGCAATCAGCCCCAGCATTTT	CASSKIKPEGCGNQPQHF
many	TRBD1	TRBV20-1	TRBJ1-2	TGCAGTGCCACCCGGGACAGGAGCTATGGCTACACCTTC	CSATRDRSYGYTF
many	-	TRBV20-1	TRBJ2-3	TGCAGTGCTAGAGTTATGAAGGGAGCTGCCACAGATACGCAGTATTTT	CSARVMKGAATDTQYF
-	-	TRBV5-1	TRBJ2-3	TGCGCCAGCAGCCCGGGTGAGCAGGGGACAGATACGCAGTATTTT	CASSPGEQGTDTQYF
many	TRBD2	TRBV18	TRBJ2-1	TGTGCCAGCTCACTGCTAGCGGGAGGCCACAATGAGCAGTTCTTC	CASSLLAGGHNEQFF